This T cell receptor beta chain appears in the sequencing data of a study of blood T cell repertoires in COVID-19. About the study: PBMCs, B-cell-depleted T cells, or T cells were the source of the cDNA or gDNA that made up the material.

Enrolment of Seattle patients took place during active infection, and they were followed longitudinally. Clones were read by immunoSEQ multiplex PCR, and TCRdb kept only the in-frame ones, dropping some. This repertoire shows under 250,000 clones, about four fifths found once; its top ten account for around 5.4%. Germline V lookup: CDR1 MNHEY, CDR2 SMNVEV (reference sequence). This CDR3 comprises 15 residues. V was pared by 2 bases and J by 4 bases, with 14 bases between. The origin of this receptor is a woman aged 40 to 49 with COVID-19, enrolled during active disease. Material: peripheral blood. The V and J genes are TRBV27 and TRBJ1-1, with a possible D match to TRBD1 (5 bases). The CDR3 reads CASSLRTLPSTEAFF. The CDR3 nucleotides read TGTGCCAGCAGTTTAAGGACACTACCGAGCACTGAAGCTTTCTTT.